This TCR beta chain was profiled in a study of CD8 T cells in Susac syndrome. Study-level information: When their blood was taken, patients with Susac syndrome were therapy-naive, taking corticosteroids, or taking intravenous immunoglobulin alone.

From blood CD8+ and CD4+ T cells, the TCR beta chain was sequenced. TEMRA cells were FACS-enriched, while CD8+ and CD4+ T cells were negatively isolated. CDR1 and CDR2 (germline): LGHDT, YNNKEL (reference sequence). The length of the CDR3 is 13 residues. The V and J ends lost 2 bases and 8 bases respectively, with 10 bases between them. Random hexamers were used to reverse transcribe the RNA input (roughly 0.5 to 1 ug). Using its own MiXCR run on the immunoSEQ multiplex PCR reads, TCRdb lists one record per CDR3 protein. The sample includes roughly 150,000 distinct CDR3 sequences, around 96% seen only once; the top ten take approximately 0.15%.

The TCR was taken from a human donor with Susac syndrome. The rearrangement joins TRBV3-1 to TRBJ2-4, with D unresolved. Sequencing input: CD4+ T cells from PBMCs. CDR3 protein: CASSQHAEDIQYF. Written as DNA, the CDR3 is TGTGCCAGCAGCCAACACGCCGAGGACATTCAGTACTTC.